This is a list of T cell receptor beta chains from one sample in a study of blood T cells in healthy people across ages. Each CDR3 protein gets one entry after TCRdb re-called the 5' RACE reads with MiXCR. The sample records about 670,000 distinct CDR3 sequences, approximately 52% being singletons. Source material: blood. The receptors come from a woman older than 75 in good health. Both conserved end residues are part of each CDR3. The D gene is left open where the match is weak. A row's size may be missing; if present it is once, few, many or a size class.

v_call	j_call	clone_size	d_call	cdr3_aa	cdr3_nt
TRBV20-1	TRBJ2-3	few	NA	CSARARLGDGTQYF	TGCAGTGCTAGAGCTAGACTAGGCGACGGTACGCAGTATTTT
TRBV15	TRBJ2-5	once	NA	CATSCGTPQETQYF	TGTGCCACCAGCTGCGGGACACCACAAGAGACCCAGTACTTC
TRBV6-1	TRBJ2-1	NA	TRBD2	CASIRWEGSTSGRNEQFF	TGTGCCAGCATCCGATGGGAGGGATCGACTAGCGGACGCAATGAGCAGTTCTTC
TRBV27	TRBJ2-3	many	NA	CASSLEGLDTQYF	TGTGCCAGCAGTTTAGAGGGGCTAGATACGCAGTATTTT
TRBV4-2	TRBJ2-3	NA	NA	CASSQVRGGATDTQYF	TGTGCCAGCAGCCAAGTCAGGGGGGGTGCTACAGATACGCAGTATTTT
TRBV3-1	TRBJ1-6	NA	NA	CAASNSSYNSPLHF	TGTGCCGCCAGCAACAGCTCCTATAATTCACCCCTCCACTTT
TRBV12-3/TRBV12-4	TRBJ1-2	NA	TRBD1	CASRPTGRNYGYTF	TGTGCCAGCAGACCGACAGGGAGGAACTATGGCTACACCTTC
TRBV29-1	TRBJ2-7	NA	TRBD1	CSVRGDRKNEQYF	TGCAGCGTCAGGGGGGACAGGAAAAACGAGCAGTACTTC
TRBV5-6	TRBJ2-3	once	NA	CASSLRWAQGADTQYF	TGTGCCAGCAGCTTGAGGTGGGCTCAAGGGGCGGATACGCAGTATTTT
TRBV5-1	TRBJ1-2	NA	NA	CASSLDLPVSGYTF	TGCGCCAGCAGCCTCGACCTACCCGTGTCTGGCTACACCTTC
TRBV4-2	TRBJ2-1	NA	TRBD2	CASSQVALSGINEQFF	TGTGCCAGCAGCCAAGTCGCCCTAAGCGGGATAAATGAGCAGTTCTTC
TRBV27	TRBJ2-3	NA	TRBD2	CASSSGGPPDTQYF	TGTGCCAGCAGTTCGGGGGGGCCGCCAGATACGCAGTATTTT
TRBV11-2	TRBJ2-5	NA	NA	CASSLGWTEPSQETQYF	TGTGCCAGCAGCTTAGGGTGGACAGAACCGAGCCAAGAGACCCAGTACTTC
TRBV19	TRBJ2-5	few	NA	CATIGPRETQYF	TGTGCCACGATAGGGCCCCGGGAGACCCAGTACTTC
TRBV20-1	TRBJ2-5	NA	TRBD2	CSAPKPLTSGRAWEQYF	TGCAGTGCCCCTAAGCCCTTAACTAGCGGGAGGGCCTGGGAGCAGTACTTC
TRBV29-1	TRBJ1-2	many	TRBD1	CSVEDRDRAHGYTF	TGCAGCGTTGAAGATCGGGACAGGGCTCATGGCTACACCTTC
TRBV2	TRBJ1-1	NA	TRBD1	CASSEAGRTGGTEAFF	TGTGCCAGCAGTGAAGCGGGGAGGACAGGCGGCACTGAAGCTTTCTTT
TRBV20-1	TRBJ1-3	NA	NA	CSANGYSGNTIYF	TGCAGTGCTAATGGTTACTCTGGAAACACCATATATTTT
TRBV25-1	TRBJ1-6	few	NA	CASSEYGLSPLHF	TGTGCCAGCAGTGAATATGGCCTGTCACCCCTCCACTTT
TRBV20-1	TRBJ2-3	many	TRBD2	CSASSGGVDTQYF	TGCAGTGCTAGCAGCGGGGGGGTGGATACGCAGTATTTT
TRBV29-1	TRBJ1-1	many	NA	CSVEGQLDTEAFF	TGCAGCGTTGAAGGTCAATTGGACACTGAAGCTTTCTTT
TRBV28	TRBJ2-7	many	TRBD1	CASSLVKGQGSYEQYF	TGTGCCAGCAGTTTAGTTAAGGGACAGGGCTCCTACGAGCAGTACTTC
TRBV7-2	TRBJ2-7	few	NA	CASSLVGGPAAYEQYF	TGTGCCAGCAGCTTAGTCGGCGGGCCCGCTGCCTACGAGCAGTACTTC
TRBV12-3/TRBV12-4	TRBJ2-1	few	NA	CASSWEGSEQFF	TGTGCCAGCAGTTGGGAAGGGAGTGAGCAGTTCTTC
TRBV7-9	TRBJ2-4	NA	TRBD1	CASSDGQGTGNIQYF	TGTGCCAGCAGCGACGGACAGGGGACAGGAAACATTCAGTACTTC
TRBV4-3	TRBJ2-7	NA	NA	CASSQVGVSEQYF	TGCGCCAGCAGCCAGGTGGGAGTCAGCGAGCAGTACTTC
TRBV15	TRBJ1-1	NA	TRBD1	CATRQGGNTEAFF	TGTGCCACCCGACAGGGGGGGAACACTGAAGCTTTCTTT
TRBV20-1	TRBJ2-7	few	NA	CSGQPGLHSYEQYF	TGCAGTGGCCAACCGGGACTGCACTCCTACGAGCAGTACTTC
TRBV7-2	TRBJ2-1	NA	NA	CASSSRRGLATSYNEQFF	TGTGCCAGTAGCTCCAGGCGTGGTTTGGCTACCTCCTACAATGAGCAGTTCTTC
TRBV21-1	TRBJ2-7	NA	NA	CASGLFYEQYF	TGTGCCAGCGGACTATTCTACGAGCAGTACTTC
TRBV21-1	TRBJ2-1	many	NA	CASSKIPELITSSYNEQFF	TGTGCCAGCAGCAAAATTCCTGAGTTAATTACAAGCTCCTACAATGAGCAGTTCTTC
TRBV5-1	TRBJ2-3	many	TRBD1	CASSLVGTGSTDTQYF	TGCGCCAGCAGCTTGGTTGGGACAGGCTCCACAGATACGCAGTATTTT
TRBV20-1	TRBJ1-6	NA	NA	CSARRPYSDSYNSPLHF	TGCAGTGCTAGACGACCCTACAGCGACTCCTATAATTCACCCCTCCACTTT
TRBV29-1	TRBJ1-5	once	NA	CSPTGASNQPQHF	TGCAGCCCGACGGGGGCTAGTAATCAGCCCCAGCATTTT
TRBV7-9	TRBJ2-1	NA	TRBD2	CASSRLAGALINEQFF	TGTGCCAGCAGCCGACTAGCGGGAGCGCTTATCAATGAGCAGTTCTTC
TRBV20-1	TRBJ2-3	few	NA	CSARGYGAGRAVGDTQYF	TGCAGTGCTAGAGGTTACGGGGCCGGGCGAGCTGTGGGGGATACGCAGTATTTT
TRBV24-1	TRBJ2-1	many	NA	CATSDWAGGDNEQFF	TGTGCCACCAGTGATTGGGCAGGGGGGGACAATGAGCAGTTCTTC
TRBV5-1	TRBJ2-3	many	NA	CASSLQTDTQYF	TGCGCCAGCAGCTTACAAACAGATACGCAGTATTTT
TRBV6-1	TRBJ2-7	NA	TRBD2	CASSEALQSGSPYEQYF	TGTGCCAGCAGTGAAGCGCTTCAGAGCGGGAGCCCCTACGAGCAGTACTTC
TRBV7-3	TRBJ2-2	NA	TRBD1	CASSQDRATGELFF	TGTGCCAGCAGCCAAGACAGGGCTACCGGGGAGCTGTTTTTT